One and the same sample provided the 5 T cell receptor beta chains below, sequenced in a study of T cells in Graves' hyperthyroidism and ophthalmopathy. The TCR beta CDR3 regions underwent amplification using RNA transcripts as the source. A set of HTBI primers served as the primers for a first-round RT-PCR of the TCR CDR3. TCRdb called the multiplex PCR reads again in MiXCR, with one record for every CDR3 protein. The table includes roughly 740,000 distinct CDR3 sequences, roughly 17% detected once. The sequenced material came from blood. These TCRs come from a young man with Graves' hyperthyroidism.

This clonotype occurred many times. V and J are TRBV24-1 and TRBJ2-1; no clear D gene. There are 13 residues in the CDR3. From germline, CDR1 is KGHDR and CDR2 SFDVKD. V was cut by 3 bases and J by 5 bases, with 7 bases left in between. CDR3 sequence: CATSDGPDNEQFF. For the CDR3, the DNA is TGTGCCACCAGTGATGGTCCCGACAATGAGCAGTTCTTC.

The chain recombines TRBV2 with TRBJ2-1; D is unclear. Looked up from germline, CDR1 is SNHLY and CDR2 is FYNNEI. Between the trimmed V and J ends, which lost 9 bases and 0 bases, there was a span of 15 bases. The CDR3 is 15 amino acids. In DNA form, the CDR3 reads TGTGCCAGGAGTACTCCAGATCACTCCTACAATGAGCAGTTCTTC. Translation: CARSTPDHSYNEQFF.

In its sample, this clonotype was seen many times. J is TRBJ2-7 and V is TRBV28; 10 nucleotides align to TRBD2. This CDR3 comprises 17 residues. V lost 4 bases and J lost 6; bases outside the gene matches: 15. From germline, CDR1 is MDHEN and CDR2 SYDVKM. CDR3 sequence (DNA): TGTGCCAGCAGTTCTACTAGCGGGGCCCTAGGGATAAGCGAGCAGTACTTC. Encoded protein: CASSSTSGALGISEQYF.

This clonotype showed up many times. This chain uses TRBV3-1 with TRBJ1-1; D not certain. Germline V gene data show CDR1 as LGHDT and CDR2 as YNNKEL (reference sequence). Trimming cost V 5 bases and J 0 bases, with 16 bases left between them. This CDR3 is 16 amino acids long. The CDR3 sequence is CASSSGIGRLNTEAFF. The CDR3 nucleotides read TGTGCCAGCAGCTCCGGAATCGGCAGATTGAACACTGAAGCTTTCTTT.

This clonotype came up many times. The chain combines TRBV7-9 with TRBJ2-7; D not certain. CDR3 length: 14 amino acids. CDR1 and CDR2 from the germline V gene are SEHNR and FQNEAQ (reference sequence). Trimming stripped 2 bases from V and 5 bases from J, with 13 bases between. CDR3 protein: CASSLFVGRNEQYF. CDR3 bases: TGTGCCAGCAGCTTATTCGTGGGTCGGAACGAGCAGTACTTC.